This TCR beta chain was identified during a study of tumor and adjacent non-tumor tissue in lung cancer. Study-wide background: The cohort had around twelve adenocarcinoma, 2 squamous cell and 1 small cell patients.

Overall study results and limits: Tumor tissue had significantly higher TCR diversity than normal lung. Tumor repertoires had a smaller top 100 clone share than normal lung.

This CDR3 region has 16 residues. Trimming took 3 bases from V and 3 from J, leaving 19 bases between them. CDR1 and CDR2 from the germline V gene are DFQATT and SNEGSKA (reference sequence). Three rounds of nested PCR, following a modified ARM-PCR protocol, produced the TCRbeta library. TCRdb reprocessed the multiplex PCR reads via MiXCR and lists one record per CDR3 protein. This table has about 67,000 distinct CDR3 sequences, more than 65% appearing once. The template was RNA from unsorted bulk tissue. This non-tumor lung sample came from over 3 cm beyond the tumor edge. This clonotype was counted a single time. No antigen is known for it. This sequence may be a read error, since a much larger clone differs from it by one base.

The chain employs TRBV20-1 and TRBJ2-3; D perhaps matches TRBD1 (5 bases). This clonotype originated in a man in his sixties with non-small cell lung cancer. Sequences were obtained from distant non-tumor lung tissue. CDR3 sequence (DNA): TGCAGTGCTAGGGGATTTGGGCAGGGATTGACAGATACGCAGTATTTT. Translated, it gives CSARGFGQGLTDTQYF.